This paragraph reports one TCR beta chain. The antigen is unknown. The CDR3 has 18 amino acids. Trimming took 5 bases from V and 2 from J; bases not matched to a gene: 13. Germline V lookup: CDR1 LNHDA, CDR2 SQIVND (reference sequence). This sample was included in a study of T cell responses to AZD1222 COVID-19 vaccine. General study findings and limits: Among spike-specific TCRs, nearly half reportedly target unmutated variant regions.

Libraries were prepared by immunoSEQ multiplex PCR; TCRdb keeps only in-frame clonotypes and omits some of them. Among around 180,000 clones listed, approximately 94% were seen once. The V call is TRBV19, the J call TRBJ1-2; 11 nucleotides match TRBD1. The material sequenced was peripheral blood, taken on day 0 of AZD1222 vaccination. The receptor was derived from an adult in good health. The CDR3 protein is CASSERRTGGLTNYGYTF. In DNA form, the CDR3 reads TGTGCCAGTAGTGAGAGAAGGACAGGGGGCTTAACAAACTATGGCTACACCTTC. The full variable domain, in which reference TRBV19 and TRBJ1-2 provide the parts outside the CDR3, is DGGITQSPKYLFRKEGQNVTLSCEQNLNHDAMYWYRQDPGQGLRLIYYSQIVNDFQKGDIAEGYSVSREKKESFPLTVTSAQKNPTAFYLCASSERRTGGLTNYGYTFGSGTRLTVV.